The clone carrying this T cell receptor beta chain was seen only a few times. The data were taken from a study of blood T cell repertoires in COVID-19. Study as a whole: The United States, Italy and Spain provided the acute and convalescent COVID-19 samples. Sources were T cells, B-cell-depleted T cells, or PBMCs; the material itself was cDNA or gDNA.

In the authors' methods: Amplifying reference gene primers gave estimates of nucleated cell counts. The assay was immunoSEQ multiplex PCR, and TCRdb's table has in-frame clones only and misses some. That table supplies the V and J calls and clone size; D and trimming were determined from the DNA. The data contain 180,000 or so clones, approximately 87% of them singletons. CDR3 length: 14 amino acids. V lost 0 bases to trimming and J lost 9 bases, with 12 bases between them. CDR1 is ENHRY, CDR2 SYGVKD, per germline. Material for sequencing was peripheral blood. The J gene is TRBJ2-1, the V gene TRBV10-3, with a tentative D call TRBD1 (7 bases). The clonotype comes from a person aged 65-85 years with COVID-19, enrolled during active disease. Here the CDR3 DNA reads TGTGCCATCAGTGAGTCTTACAGGGGAGGTGAGCAGTTCTTC. Its protein product is CAISESYRGGEQFF.